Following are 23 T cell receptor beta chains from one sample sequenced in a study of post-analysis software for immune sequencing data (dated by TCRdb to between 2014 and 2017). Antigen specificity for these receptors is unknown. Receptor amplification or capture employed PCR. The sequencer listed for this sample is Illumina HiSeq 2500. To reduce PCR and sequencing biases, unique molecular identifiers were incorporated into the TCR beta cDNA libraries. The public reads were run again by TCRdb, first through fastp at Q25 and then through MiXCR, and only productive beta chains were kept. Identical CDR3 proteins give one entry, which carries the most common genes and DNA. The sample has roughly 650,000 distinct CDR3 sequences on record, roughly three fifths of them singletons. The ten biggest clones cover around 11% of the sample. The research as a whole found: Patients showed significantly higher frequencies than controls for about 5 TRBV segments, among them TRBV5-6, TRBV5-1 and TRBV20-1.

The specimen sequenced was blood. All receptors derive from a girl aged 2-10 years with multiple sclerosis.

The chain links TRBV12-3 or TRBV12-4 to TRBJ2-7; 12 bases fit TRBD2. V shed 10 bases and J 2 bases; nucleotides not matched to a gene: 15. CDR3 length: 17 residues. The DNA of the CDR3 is TGTGCCAACCGCAGTGGACTAGCGGGACTTTACCCCTACGAGCAGTACTTC. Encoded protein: CANRSGLAGLYPYEQYF.

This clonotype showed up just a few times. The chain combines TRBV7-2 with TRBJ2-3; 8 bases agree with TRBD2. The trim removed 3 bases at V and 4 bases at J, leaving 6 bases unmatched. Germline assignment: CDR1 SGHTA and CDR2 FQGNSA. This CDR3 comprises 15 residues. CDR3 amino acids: CASSFRGGSADTQYF. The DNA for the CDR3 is TGTGCCAGCAGCTTCCGGGGGGGCAGCGCAGATACGCAGTATTTT.

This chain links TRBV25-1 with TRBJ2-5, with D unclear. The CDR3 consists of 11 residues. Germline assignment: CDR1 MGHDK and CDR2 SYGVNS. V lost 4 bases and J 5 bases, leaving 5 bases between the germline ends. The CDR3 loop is CASSGVETQYF. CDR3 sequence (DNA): TGTGCCAGCAGTGGGGTGGAGACCCAGTACTTC.

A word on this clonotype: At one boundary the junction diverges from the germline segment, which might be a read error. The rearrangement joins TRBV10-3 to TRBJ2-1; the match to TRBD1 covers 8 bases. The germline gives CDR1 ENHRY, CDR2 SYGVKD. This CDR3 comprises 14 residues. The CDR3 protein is CAVSDGQGYNEQFF. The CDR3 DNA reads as TGTGCCGTCAGTGACGGACAGGGTTACAATGAGCAGTTCTTC.

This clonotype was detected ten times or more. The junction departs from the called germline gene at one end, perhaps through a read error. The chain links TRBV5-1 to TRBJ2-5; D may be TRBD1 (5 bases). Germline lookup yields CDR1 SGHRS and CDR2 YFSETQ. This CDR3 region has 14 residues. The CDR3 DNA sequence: TGTGCCAGCAGCTTGGGCCAGGGTCAAGAGACCCAGTACTTC. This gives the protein CASSLGQGQETQYF.

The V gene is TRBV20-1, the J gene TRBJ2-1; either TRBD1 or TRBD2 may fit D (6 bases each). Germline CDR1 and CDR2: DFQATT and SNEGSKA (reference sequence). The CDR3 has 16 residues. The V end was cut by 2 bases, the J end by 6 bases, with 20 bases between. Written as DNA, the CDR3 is TGCAGTGCTAGATCCCAAACAGGGTTCGGGGGCAATGAGCAGTTCTTC. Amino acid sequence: CSARSQTGFGGNEQFF.

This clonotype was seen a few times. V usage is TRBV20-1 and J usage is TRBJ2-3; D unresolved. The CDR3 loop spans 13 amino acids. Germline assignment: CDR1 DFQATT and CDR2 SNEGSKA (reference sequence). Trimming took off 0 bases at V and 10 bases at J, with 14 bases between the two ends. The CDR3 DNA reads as TGCAGTGCTAGAGAATTGGCGGTGGTCCCGCAGTATTTT. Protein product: CSARELAVVPQYF.

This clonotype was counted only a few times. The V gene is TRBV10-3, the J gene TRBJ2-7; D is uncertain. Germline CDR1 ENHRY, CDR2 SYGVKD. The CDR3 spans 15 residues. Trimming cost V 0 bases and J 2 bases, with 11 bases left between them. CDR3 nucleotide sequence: TGTGCCATCAGTGAGTCAGGGAAAGGGACCTACGAGCAGTACTTC. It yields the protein CAISESGKGTYEQYF.

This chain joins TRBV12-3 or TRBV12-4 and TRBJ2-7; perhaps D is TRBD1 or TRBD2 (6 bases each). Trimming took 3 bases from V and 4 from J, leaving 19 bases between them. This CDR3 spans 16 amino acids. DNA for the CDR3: TGTGCCAGCAGTTTGGGCTTGGGGGGCGGGTCTTACGAGCAGTACTTC. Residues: CASSLGLGGGSYEQYF.

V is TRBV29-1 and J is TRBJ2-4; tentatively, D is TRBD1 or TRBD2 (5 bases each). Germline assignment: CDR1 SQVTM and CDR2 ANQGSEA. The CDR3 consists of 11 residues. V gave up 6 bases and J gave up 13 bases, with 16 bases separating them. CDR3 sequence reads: CSVDSFGEQYF. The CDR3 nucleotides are TGCAGCGTCGACAGTTTTGGGGAGCAGTACTTC.

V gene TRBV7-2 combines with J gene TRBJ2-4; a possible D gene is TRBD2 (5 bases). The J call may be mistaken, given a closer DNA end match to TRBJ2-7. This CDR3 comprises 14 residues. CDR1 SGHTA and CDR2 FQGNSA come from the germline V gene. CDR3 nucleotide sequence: TGTGCCAGCAGCCATGGAGGCAGTAAATACGAGCAGTACTTC. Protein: CASSHGGSKYEQYF.

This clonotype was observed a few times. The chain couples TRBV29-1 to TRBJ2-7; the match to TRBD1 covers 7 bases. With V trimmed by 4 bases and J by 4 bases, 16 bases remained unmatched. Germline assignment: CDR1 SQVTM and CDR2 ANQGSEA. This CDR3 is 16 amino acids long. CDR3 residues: CSVAEGKTGYLYEQYF. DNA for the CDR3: TGCAGCGTTGCAGAAGGAAAGACAGGGTACTTGTACGAGCAGTACTTC.

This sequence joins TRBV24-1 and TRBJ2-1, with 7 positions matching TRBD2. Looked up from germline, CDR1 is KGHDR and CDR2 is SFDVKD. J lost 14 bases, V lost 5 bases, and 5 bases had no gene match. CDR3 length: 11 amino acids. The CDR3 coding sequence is TGTGCCACCAGTGGGGAGGCGGGGGAGTTCTTC. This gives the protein CATSGEAGEFF.

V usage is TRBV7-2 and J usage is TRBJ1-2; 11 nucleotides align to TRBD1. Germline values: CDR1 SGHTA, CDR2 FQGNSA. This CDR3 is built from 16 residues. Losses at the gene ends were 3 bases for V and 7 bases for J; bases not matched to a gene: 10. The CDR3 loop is CASSFNPGQGGSGYTF. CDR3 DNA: TGTGCCAGCAGCTTTAATCCGGGACAGGGGGGCAGTGGCTACACCTTC.

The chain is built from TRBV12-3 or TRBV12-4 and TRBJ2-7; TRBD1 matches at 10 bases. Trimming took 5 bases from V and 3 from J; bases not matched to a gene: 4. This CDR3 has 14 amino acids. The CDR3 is CASSGQGGVYEQYF. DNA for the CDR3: TGTGCCAGCAGTGGACAGGGGGGCGTCTACGAGCAGTACTTC.

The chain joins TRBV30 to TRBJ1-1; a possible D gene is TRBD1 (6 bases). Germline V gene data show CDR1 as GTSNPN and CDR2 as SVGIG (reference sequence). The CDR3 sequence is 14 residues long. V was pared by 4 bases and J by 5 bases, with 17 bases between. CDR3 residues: CAWKVRQAITEAFF. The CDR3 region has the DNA TGTGCCTGGAAGGTTCGACAGGCGATAACTGAAGCTTTCTTT.

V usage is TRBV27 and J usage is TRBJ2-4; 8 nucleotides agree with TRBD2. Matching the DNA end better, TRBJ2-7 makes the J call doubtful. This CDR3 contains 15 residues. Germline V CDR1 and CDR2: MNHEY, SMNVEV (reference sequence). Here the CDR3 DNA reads TGTGCCAGCAGTTTATCGGTCGGGACTAGCTACGAGCAGTACTTC. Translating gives CASSLSVGTSYEQYF.

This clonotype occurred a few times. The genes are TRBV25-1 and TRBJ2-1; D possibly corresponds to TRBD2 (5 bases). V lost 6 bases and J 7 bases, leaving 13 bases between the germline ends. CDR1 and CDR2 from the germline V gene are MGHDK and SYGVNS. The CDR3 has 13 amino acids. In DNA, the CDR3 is TGTGCCAGCAGATATCCGACGGGAAATGAGCAGTTCTTC. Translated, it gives CASRYPTGNEQFF. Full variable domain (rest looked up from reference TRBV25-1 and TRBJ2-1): EADIYQTPRYLVIGTGKKITLECSQTMGHDKMYWYQQDPGMELHLIHYSYGVNSTEKGDLSSESTVSRIRTEHFPLTLESARPSHTSQYLCASRYPTGNEQFFGPGTRLTVL.

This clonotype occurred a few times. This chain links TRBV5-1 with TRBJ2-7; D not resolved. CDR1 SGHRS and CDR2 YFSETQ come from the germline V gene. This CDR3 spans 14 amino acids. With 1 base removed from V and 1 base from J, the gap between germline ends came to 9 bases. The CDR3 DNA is TGCGCCAGCAGCTTGAACTCTTCATCCTACGAGCAGTACTTC. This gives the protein CASSLNSSSYEQYF.

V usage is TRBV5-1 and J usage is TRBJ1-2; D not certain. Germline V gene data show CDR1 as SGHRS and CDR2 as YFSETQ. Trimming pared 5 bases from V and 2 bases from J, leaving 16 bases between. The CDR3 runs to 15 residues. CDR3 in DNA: TGCGCCAGCAGACGCCGGGCAGAGGAAAACTATGGCTACACCTTC. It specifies CASRRRAEENYGYTF.

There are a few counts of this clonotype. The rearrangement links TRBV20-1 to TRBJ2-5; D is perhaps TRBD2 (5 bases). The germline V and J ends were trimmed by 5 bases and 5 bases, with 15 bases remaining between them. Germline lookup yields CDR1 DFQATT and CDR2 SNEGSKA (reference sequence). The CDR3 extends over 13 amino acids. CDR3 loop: CSARTPFRETQYF. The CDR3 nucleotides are TGCAGTGCTCGGACTCCCTTCAGGGAGACCCAGTACTTC.

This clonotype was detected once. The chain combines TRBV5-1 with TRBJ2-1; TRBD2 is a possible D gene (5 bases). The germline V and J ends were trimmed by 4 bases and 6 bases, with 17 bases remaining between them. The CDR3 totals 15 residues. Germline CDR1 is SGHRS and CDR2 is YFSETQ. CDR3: CASSHLRDYSNEQFF. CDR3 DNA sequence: TGCGCCAGCAGCCACTTGAGAGACTACAGCAATGAGCAGTTCTTC.

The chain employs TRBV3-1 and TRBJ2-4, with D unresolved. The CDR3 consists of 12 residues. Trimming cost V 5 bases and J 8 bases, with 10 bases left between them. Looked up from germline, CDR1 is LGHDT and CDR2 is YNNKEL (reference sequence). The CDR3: CASSYALDIQYF. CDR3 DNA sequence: TGTGCCAGCAGCTACGCCCTGGACATTCAGTACTTC.